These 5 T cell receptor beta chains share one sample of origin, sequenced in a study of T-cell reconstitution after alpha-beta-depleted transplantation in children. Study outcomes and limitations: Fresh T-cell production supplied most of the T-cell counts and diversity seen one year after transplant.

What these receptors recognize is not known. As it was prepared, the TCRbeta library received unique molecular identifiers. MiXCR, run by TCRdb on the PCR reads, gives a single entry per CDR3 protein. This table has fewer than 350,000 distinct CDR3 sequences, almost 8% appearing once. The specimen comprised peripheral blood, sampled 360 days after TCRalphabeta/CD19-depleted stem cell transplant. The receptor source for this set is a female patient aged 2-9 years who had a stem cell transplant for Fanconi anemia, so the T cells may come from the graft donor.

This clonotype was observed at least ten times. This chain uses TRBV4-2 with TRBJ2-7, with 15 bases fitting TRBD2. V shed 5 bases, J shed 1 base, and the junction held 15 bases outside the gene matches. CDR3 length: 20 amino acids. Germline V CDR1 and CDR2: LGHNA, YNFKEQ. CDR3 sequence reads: CASSIQPGTSGGLMSYEQYF. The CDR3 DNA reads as TGTGCCAGCAGCATCCAACCCGGGACTAGCGGGGGGCTAATGTCCTACGAGCAGTACTTC.

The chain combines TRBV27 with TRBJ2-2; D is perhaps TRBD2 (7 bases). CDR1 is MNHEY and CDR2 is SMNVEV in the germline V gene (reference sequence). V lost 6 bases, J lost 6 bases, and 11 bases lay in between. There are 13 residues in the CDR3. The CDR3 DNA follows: TGTGCCAGCAGGAAGGGGGGGGCCGGGGAGCTGTTTTTT. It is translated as CASRKGGAGELFF.

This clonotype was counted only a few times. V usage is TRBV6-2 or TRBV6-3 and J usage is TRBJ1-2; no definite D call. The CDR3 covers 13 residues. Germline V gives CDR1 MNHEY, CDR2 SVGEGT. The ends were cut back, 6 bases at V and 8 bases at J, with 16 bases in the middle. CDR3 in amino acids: CASRLGGLRGYTF. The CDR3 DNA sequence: TGTGCCAGCAGACTCGGCGGACTGCGGGGCTACACCTTC.

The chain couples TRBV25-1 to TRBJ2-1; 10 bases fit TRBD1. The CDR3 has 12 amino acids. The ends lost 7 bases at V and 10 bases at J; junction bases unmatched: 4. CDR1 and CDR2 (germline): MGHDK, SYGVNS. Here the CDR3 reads CASTTGGDEQFF. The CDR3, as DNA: TGTGCCAGCACGACAGGGGGCGACGAGCAGTTCTTC.

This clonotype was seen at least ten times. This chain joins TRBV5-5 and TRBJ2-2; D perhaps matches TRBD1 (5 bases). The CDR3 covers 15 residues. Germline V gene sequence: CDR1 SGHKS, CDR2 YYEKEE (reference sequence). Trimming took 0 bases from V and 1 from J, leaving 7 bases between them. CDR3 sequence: CASSLDRKNTGELFF. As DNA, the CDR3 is TGTGCCAGCAGCTTGGACAGGAAGAACACCGGGGAGCTGTTTTTT.